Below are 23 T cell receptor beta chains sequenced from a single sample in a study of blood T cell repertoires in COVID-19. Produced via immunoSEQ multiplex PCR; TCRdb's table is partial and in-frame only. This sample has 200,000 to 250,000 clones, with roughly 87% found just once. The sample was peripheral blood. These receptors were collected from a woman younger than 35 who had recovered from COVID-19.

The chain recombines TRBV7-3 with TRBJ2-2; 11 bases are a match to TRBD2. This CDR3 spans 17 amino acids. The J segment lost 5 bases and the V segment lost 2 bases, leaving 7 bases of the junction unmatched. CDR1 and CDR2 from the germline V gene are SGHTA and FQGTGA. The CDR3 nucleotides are TGTGCCAGCAGCTTACTGCTAGCGGGAGGCGGTACCGGGGAGCTGTTTTTT. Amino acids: CASSLLLAGGGTGELFF.

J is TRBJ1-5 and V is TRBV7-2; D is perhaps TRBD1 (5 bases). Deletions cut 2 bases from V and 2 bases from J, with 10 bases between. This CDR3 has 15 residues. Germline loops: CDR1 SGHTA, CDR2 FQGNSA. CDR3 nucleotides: TGTGCCAGCAGCTTATTTGTACAGGGCAATCAGCCCCAGCATTTT. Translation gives CASSLFVQGNQPQHF.

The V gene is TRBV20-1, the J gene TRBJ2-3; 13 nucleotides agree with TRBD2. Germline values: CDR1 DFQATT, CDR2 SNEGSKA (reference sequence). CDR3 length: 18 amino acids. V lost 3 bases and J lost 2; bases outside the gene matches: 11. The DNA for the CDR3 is TGCAGTGCTAGTCCCCGGACTAGCGGGAGTGGAAACACAGATACGCAGTATTTT. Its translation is CSASPRTSGSGNTDTQYF.

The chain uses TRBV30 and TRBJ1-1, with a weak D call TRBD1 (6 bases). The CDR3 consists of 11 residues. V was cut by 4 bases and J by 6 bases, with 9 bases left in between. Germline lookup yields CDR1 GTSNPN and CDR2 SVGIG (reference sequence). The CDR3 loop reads CAWTDRPEAFF. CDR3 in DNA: TGTGCCTGGACGGACAGACCTGAAGCTTTCTTT.

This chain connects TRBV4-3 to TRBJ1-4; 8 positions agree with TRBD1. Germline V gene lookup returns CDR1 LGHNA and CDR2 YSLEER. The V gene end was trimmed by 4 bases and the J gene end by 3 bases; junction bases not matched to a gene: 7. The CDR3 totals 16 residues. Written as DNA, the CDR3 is TGCGCCAGCAGCCCCCAGGGGGCGTATTCTAATGAAAAACTGTTTTTT. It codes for CASSPQGAYSNEKLFF.

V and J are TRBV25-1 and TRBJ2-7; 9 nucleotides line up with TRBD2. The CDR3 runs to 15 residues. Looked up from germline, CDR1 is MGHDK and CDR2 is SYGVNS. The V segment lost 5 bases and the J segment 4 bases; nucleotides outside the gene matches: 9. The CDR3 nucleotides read TGTGCCAGCAGTAGGGGCCGCGGGAGGGATTACGAGCAGTACTTC. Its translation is CASSRGRGRDYEQYF.

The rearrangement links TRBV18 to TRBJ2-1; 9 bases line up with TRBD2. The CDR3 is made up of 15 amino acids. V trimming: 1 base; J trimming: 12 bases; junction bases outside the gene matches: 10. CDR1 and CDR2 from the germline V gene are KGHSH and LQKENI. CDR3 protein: CASSPLAGVSFSQFF. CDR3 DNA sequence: TGTGCCAGCTCACCACTAGCGGGAGTTTCTTTTTCGCAGTTCTTC.

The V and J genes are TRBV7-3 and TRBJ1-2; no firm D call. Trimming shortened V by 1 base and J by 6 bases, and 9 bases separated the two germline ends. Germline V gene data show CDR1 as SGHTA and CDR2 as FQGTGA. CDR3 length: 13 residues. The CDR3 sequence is CASSLRDGHGYTF. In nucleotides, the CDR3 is TGTGCCAGCAGCTTAAGAGATGGGCATGGCTACACCTTC.

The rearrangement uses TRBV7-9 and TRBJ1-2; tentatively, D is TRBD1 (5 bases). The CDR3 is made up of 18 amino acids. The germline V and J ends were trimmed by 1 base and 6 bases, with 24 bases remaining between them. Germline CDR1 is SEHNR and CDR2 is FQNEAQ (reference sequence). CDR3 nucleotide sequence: TGTGCCAGCAGCTTAGGGCCGGGCAGGGTGTTGGTGGAGAATGGCTACACCTTC. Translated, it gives CASSLGPGRVLVENGYTF.

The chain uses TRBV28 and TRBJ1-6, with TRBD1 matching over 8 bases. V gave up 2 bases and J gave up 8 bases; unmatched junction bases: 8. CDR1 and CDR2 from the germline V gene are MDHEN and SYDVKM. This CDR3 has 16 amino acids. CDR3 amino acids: CASSLDHRGSYSPLHF. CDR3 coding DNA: TGTGCCAGCAGTTTAGATCACAGGGGGAGTTATTCACCCCTCCACTTT.

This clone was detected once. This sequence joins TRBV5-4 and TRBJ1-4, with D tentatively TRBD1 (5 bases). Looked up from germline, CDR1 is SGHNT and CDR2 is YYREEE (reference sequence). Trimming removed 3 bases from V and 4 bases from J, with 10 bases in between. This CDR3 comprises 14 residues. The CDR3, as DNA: TGTGCCAGCAGCTCGGGACTGCTTAATGAAAAACTGTTTTTT. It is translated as CASSSGLLNEKLFF.

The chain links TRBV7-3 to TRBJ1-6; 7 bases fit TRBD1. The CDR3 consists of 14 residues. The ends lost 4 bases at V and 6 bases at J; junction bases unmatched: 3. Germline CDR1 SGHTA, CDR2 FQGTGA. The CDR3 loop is CASSSGTVNSPLHF. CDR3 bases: TGTGCCAGCAGCTCCGGGACAGTTAATTCACCCCTCCACTTT.

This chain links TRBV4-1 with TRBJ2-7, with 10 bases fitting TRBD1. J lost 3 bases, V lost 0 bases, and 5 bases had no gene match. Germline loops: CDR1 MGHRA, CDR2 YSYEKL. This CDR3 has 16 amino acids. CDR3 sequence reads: CASSQDFGQGVYEQYF. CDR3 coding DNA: TGCGCCAGCAGCCAAGATTTCGGACAGGGGGTCTACGAGCAGTACTTC.

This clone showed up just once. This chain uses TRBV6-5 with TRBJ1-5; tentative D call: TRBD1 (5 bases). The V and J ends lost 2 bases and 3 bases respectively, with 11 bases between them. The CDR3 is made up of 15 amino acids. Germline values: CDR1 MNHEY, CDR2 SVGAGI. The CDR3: CASSYSEGANQPQHF. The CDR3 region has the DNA TGTGCCAGCAGTTACAGCGAAGGGGCCAATCAGCCCCAGCATTTT.

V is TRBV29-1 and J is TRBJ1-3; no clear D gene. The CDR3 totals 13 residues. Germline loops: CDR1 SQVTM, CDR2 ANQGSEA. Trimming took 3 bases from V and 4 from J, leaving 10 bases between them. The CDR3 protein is CSVEWAEGNTIYF. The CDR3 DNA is TGCAGCGTTGAGTGGGCCGAAGGAAACACCATATATTTT.

CDR3 residues: CASSQVMAAGNTIYF. In DNA form, the CDR3 reads TGTGCCAGCAGCCAAGTAATGGCAGCTGGAAACACCATATATTTT. This chain connects TRBV3-1 (or the pseudogene TRBV3-2) to TRBJ1-3; D uncertain. V was trimmed by 1 base and J by 2 bases, leaving 9 bases between them. Per the germline V gene, CDR1 is LGHDT and CDR2 is YNNKEL (reference sequence). The CDR3 extends over 15 amino acids.

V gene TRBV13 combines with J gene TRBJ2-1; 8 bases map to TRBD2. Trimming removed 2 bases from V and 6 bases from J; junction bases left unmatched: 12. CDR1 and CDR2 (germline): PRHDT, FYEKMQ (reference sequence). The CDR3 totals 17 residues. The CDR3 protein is CASSLNSGGSGRNEQFF. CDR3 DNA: TGTGCCAGCAGCTTAAACTCGGGAGGGTCGGGACGCAATGAGCAGTTCTTC.

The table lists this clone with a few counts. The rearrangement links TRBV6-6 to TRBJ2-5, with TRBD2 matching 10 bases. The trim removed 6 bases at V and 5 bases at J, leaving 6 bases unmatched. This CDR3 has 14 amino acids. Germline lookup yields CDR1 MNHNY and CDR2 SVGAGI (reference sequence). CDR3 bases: TGTGCCAGCAGCCTAGCGGGAGTATGGGAGACCCAGTACTTC. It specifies CASSLAGVWETQYF.

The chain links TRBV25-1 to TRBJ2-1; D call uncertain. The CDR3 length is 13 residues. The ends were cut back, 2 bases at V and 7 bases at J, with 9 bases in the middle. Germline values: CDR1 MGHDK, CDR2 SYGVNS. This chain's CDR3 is CASSEATGNEQFF. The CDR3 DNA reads TGTGCCAGCAGTGAAGCTACCGGGAATGAGCAGTTCTTC.

The CDR3 DNA sequence: TGCGCCAGCAGCCCTTCTACGTACGAGCAGTACTTC. Translated, it gives CASSPSTYEQYF. The chain joins TRBV4-1 to TRBJ2-7; D is unresolved. V was cut by 4 bases and J by 4 bases, with 8 bases left in between. The V gene's germline CDR1 is MGHRA and CDR2 YSYEKL. There are 12 residues in the CDR3.

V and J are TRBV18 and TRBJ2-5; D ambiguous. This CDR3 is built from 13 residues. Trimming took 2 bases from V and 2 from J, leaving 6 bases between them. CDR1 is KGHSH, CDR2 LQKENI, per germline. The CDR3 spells CASSPGSQETQYF. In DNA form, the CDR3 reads TGTGCCAGCTCACCAGGCAGTCAAGAGACCCAGTACTTC.

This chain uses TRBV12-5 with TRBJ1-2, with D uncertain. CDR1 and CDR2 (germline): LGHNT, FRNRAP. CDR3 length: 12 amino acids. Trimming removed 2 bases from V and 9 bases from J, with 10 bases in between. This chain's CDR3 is CASGLIGGSYTF. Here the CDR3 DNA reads TGTGCTAGTGGTTTGATCGGCGGAAGCTACACCTTC.

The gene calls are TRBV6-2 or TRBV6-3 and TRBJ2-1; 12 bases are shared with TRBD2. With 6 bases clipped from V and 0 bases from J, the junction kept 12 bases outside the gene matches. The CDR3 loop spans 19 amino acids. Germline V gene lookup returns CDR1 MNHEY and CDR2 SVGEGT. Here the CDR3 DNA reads TGTGCCAGCAGCCGAGGACTAGCGGGGAGAGGGAGCTCCTACAATGAGCAGTTCTTC. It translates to CASSRGLAGRGSSYNEQFF.